Below, 21 T cell receptor beta chains from the same sample are listed, as sequenced in a study of T-cell memory formation after mild COVID-19. MiXCR, applied by TCRdb to the 5' RACE reads, yields one record per CDR3 protein. The table lists hundreds of thousands of distinct CDR3 sequences, over 15% of them singletons, with 22% in the top ten. Sequenced material: PBMCs or a T cell subset sorted from them (not recorded which). The receptors come from a man aged 18 to 35 who had mild COVID-19 (a few samples of this study predate the infection). Cell type and time point are not known.

The chain couples TRBV5-1 to TRBJ2-1; TRBD1 matches 7 bases. Losses at the gene ends were 2 bases for V and 7 bases for J; bases not matched to a gene: 15. CDR3 length: 17 residues. CDR1 is SGHRS and CDR2 is YFSETQ in the germline V gene. CDR3 in amino acids: CASSFSQGVWLNNEQFF. The CDR3 DNA reads as TGCGCCAGCAGCTTTAGTCAGGGGGTTTGGCTAAATAATGAGCAGTTCTTC.

For this clonotype: Its ends do not fully match the called genes, so a read error is possible. CDR3 loop: CASRSRTGAGELFF. CDR3 DNA sequence: TGCGCCAGCCGTTCCAGGACAGGGGCCGGAGAGCTGTTTTTT. The chain links TRBV4-3 to TRBJ2-2; 9 positions match TRBD1. Germline CDR1 reads LGHNA; CDR2 reads YSLEER. This CDR3 contains 14 residues.

This clonotype was picked up many times. This chain uses TRBV4-1 with TRBJ2-3; possible D gene TRBD2, 6 bases. This CDR3 spans 15 amino acids. CDR1 MGHRA and CDR2 YSYEKL come from the germline V gene. Trimming took 0 bases from V and 4 from J, leaving 11 bases between them. The CDR3 sequence: CASSQEGTGADTQYF. Written as DNA, the CDR3 is TGCGCCAGCAGCCAAGAGGGCACGGGGGCAGATACGCAGTATTTT.

The chain uses TRBV12-3 or TRBV12-4 and TRBJ2-3; possible D gene TRBD1, 5 bases. The CDR3 runs 15 residues. Trimming removed 2 bases at V and 1 base at J, with 10 bases between. CDR3 in DNA: TGTGCCAGCAGTTTACCAGGGTTGGGCACAGATACGCAGTATTTT. This codes for CASSLPGLGTDTQYF.

This chain links TRBV5-4 with TRBJ2-4; D call uncertain. CDR1 is SGHNT and CDR2 is YYREEE in the germline V gene (reference sequence). The ends were cut back, 0 bases at V and 1 base at J, with 11 bases in the middle. The CDR3 contains 16 residues. The CDR3 region is CASSLVQTGAKNIQYF. CDR3 nucleotide sequence: TGTGCCAGCAGCTTGGTACAGACTGGGGCCAAAAACATTCAGTACTTC.

This clonotype showed up just a few times. The chain couples TRBV20-1 to TRBJ1-1, with 8 bases matching TRBD1. The germline CDR1 and CDR2 sequences are DFQATT and SNEGSKA (reference sequence). Trimming took 1 base from V and 4 from J; bases not matched to a gene: 5. CDR3 length: 14 residues. This chain's CDR3 is CSARVQGGSTEAFF. In nucleotides, the CDR3 is TGCAGTGCTAGAGTACAGGGGGGGAGCACTGAAGCTTTCTTT.

This clonotype has more than one count but fewer than ten. The J gene is TRBJ2-5, the V gene TRBV30; unclear D gene. The CDR3 loop spans 11 amino acids. Trimming pared 3 bases from V and 5 bases from J, leaving 7 bases between. The germline gives CDR1 GTSNPN, CDR2 SVGIG (reference sequence). CDR3 residues: CAWRLSETQYF. The DNA for the CDR3 is TGTGCCTGGAGGCTTTCCGAGACCCAGTACTTC.

This clonotype appeared many times. The V and J genes are TRBV7-2 and TRBJ1-5; D not resolved. From germline, CDR1 is SGHTA and CDR2 FQGNSA. This CDR3 has 18 residues. V lost 5 bases, J lost 1 base, and 21 bases lay in between. The CDR3 DNA sequence: TGTGCCAGCAGCCGCCCATGGCGGTCGCCCAAGAGCAATCAGCCCCAGCATTTT. Its protein is CASSRPWRSPKSNQPQHF.

The rearrangement joins TRBV5-1 to TRBJ2-5; 7 bases align to TRBD2. Unmatched junction bases numbered 7, after V lost 6 bases and J lost 2 bases. The germline V gene encodes CDR1 SGHRS and CDR2 YFSETQ. This CDR3 spans 14 amino acids. DNA of the CDR3: TGCGCCAGCACCAATGGGGGGGTACAAGAGACCCAGTACTTC. Its protein is CASTNGGVQETQYF.

The sample holds a few counts of this clonotype. V is TRBV7-2 and J is TRBJ2-5; D not resolved. This CDR3 contains 13 residues. V was clipped by 4 bases and J by 0 bases, with 6 bases between them. Germline CDR1 SGHTA, CDR2 FQGNSA. The CDR3 nucleotides read TGTGCCAGCAGCTCGCGACACCAAGAGACCCAGTACTTC. Translated: CASSSRHQETQYF.

The V call is TRBV18, the J call TRBJ1-2; D call uncertain. Germline V lookup: CDR1 KGHSH, CDR2 LQKENI. This CDR3 region has 14 residues. Trimming took off 3 bases at V and 2 bases at J, with 10 bases between the two ends. This CDR3 is CASSPPGGNYGYTF. The CDR3 region has the DNA TGTGCCAGCTCACCGCCTGGAGGGAACTATGGCTACACCTTC.

This clonotype was detected a few times. This chain joins TRBV20-1 and TRBJ2-5, with 8 bases aligning to TRBD2. The germline CDR1 and CDR2 sequences are DFQATT and SNEGSKA (reference sequence). The CDR3 is made up of 14 amino acids. The V gene end was trimmed by 3 bases and the J gene end by 3 bases; junction bases not matched to a gene: 6. This CDR3 reads CSARQALAEETQYF. CDR3 DNA sequence: TGCAGTGCTAGGCAAGCACTAGCGGAAGAGACCCAGTACTTC.

This clonotype was seen a handful of times. The V call is TRBV7-2, the J call TRBJ1-4; D is ambiguous. V shed 5 bases and J shed 4 bases, with 14 bases lying between them. Germline loops: CDR1 SGHTA, CDR2 FQGNSA. The CDR3 covers 15 residues. The CDR3 nucleotides are TGTGCCAGCAGCCAACCCTCGGCGGGTAATGAAAAACTGTTTTTT. Translated: CASSQPSAGNEKLFF.

This clonotype was recorded a few times. This chain links TRBV7-6 with TRBJ2-3; no clear D. CDR3 length equals 17 residues. Trimming shortened V by 1 base and J by 0 bases, and 14 bases separated the two germline ends. Germline CDR1 is SGHVS and CDR2 is FNYEAQ. This CDR3 reads CASSLGLTGSSTDTQYF. The DNA of the CDR3 is TGTGCCAGCAGCTTAGGGTTGACCGGCAGCAGCACAGATACGCAGTATTTT.

This clonotype was detected ten times or more. The chain combines TRBV7-2 with TRBJ2-4; TRBD1 matches at 8 bases. CDR1 SGHTA and CDR2 FQGNSA come from the germline V gene. With 4 bases clipped from V and 8 bases from J, the junction kept 7 bases outside the gene matches. There are 14 residues in the CDR3. The CDR3 here is CASSSRQGIDIQYF. CDR3 sequence (DNA): TGTGCCAGCAGCTCCCGACAGGGGATCGACATTCAGTACTTC.

V is TRBV7-8 and J is TRBJ2-1, with D tentatively TRBD2 (6 bases). Germline V gene sequence: CDR1 SGHVS, CDR2 FQNEAQ. This CDR3 has 14 residues. V lost 4 bases and J 4 bases, leaving 11 bases between the germline ends. The CDR3 here is CASSSFSGYNEQFF. For the CDR3, the DNA is TGTGCCAGCAGCTCCTTTAGCGGTTACAATGAGCAGTTCTTC.

This clonotype was seen more than once but under ten times. The chain couples TRBV6-2 or TRBV6-3 to TRBJ2-6, with 10 bases lining up with TRBD2. J was trimmed by 0 bases and V by 6 bases; bases with no gene match: 2. This CDR3 is built from 16 residues. Germline V lookup: CDR1 MNHEY, CDR2 SVGEGT. CDR3 sequence (DNA): TGTGCCAGCAGCCGGACTAGCGGCTCTGGGGCCAACGTCCTGACTTTC. Its protein product is CASSRTSGSGANVLTF.

In this sample, this clonotype turned up many times. This chain links TRBV7-2 with TRBJ1-6; 7 nucleotides align to TRBD1. Germline CDR1 and CDR2: SGHTA and FQGNSA. The ends lost 3 bases at V and 8 bases at J; junction bases unmatched: 4. The CDR3 covers 14 residues. The CDR3 coding sequence is TGTGCCAGCAGCTTCCGGGACAGCCATTCACCCCTCCACTTT. Residues: CASSFRDSHSPLHF.

This clonotype occurred a few times. This chain joins TRBV7-2 and TRBJ1-1, with 7 positions matching TRBD1. V lost 3 bases to trimming and J lost 0 bases; unmatched junction nucleotides: 4. Germline lookup yields CDR1 SGHTA and CDR2 FQGNSA. This CDR3 has 15 amino acids. CDR3 in amino acids: CASSFMTGMNTEAFF. DNA for the CDR3: TGTGCCAGCAGCTTTATGACAGGGATGAACACTGAAGCTTTCTTT.

This clonotype was counted between two and nine times. The gene calls are TRBV4-3 and TRBJ2-7; tentative D call: TRBD2 (6 bases). The CDR3 sequence is 15 residues long. CDR1 and CDR2 (germline): LGHNA, YSLEER. V lost 0 bases and J 6 bases, leaving 15 bases between the germline ends. The CDR3 spells CASSQEVGRSLEQYF. In DNA, the CDR3 is TGCGCCAGCAGCCAAGAAGTAGGGAGGTCCCTCGAGCAGTACTTC.

This clonotype was counted only a few times. The gene calls are TRBV5-6 and TRBJ1-1, with 11 bases matching TRBD1. CDR1 is SGHDT, CDR2 YYEEEE, per germline. The CDR3 spans 17 residues. Losses at the gene ends were 5 bases for V and 1 base for J; bases not matched to a gene: 10. The CDR3 nucleotides are TGTGCCAGCAGGTGGACAGGGGGCGTCTGGCGGAACACTGAAGCTTTCTTT. This codes for CASRWTGGVWRNTEAFF.